Listed below are T cell receptor beta chains from one sample, sequenced in a study of T cell responses to AZD1222 COVID-19 vaccine. Data came from immunoSEQ multiplex PCR; TCRdb stores just in-frame clones and leaves some out. The table records 100,000 to 150,000 clones, roughly 87% of them present only once. The sequenced sample was peripheral blood, obtained on day 0 of AZD1222 vaccination. These TCRs come from an adult in good health. Each CDR3 is given with its conserved first and last residue. Fields, in order: D gene, J gene, V gene, clone size, CDR3 protein, CDR3 DNA. A D gene is named only where the DNA matches it firmly. Rows may omit the clone size; those that give it use once, few, many or a size class.

TRBD1	TRBJ1-1	TRBV6-5	.	CASSTGQGGAFF	TGTGCCAGCAGTACCGGACAGGGGGGAGCTTTCTTT
.	TRBJ2-3	TRBV7-2	.	CASSPPPALDTQYF	TGTGCCAGCAGCCCCCCACCGGCGTTGGATACGCAGTATTTT
TRBD1	TRBJ2-7	TRBV6-1	few	CASSDVTGTPYEQYF	TGTGCCAGCAGTGATGTGACAGGGACACCCTACGAGCAGTACTTC
.	TRBJ2-7	TRBV7-2	.	CASSPQPLYSYEQYF	TGTGCCAGCAGCCCCCAGCCATTGTACTCCTACGAGCAGTACTTC
.	TRBJ2-7	TRBV11-3	.	CASSTGTVSYEQYF	TGTGCCAGCAGCACGGGGACGGTCTCCTACGAGCAGTACTTC
.	TRBJ1-2	TRBV7-9	.	CASSFTGINGYTF	TGTGCCAGCAGTTTTACAGGGATCAATGGCTACACCTTC
.	TRBJ2-2	TRBV28	once	CASGGDTNTGELFF	TGTGCCAGCGGCGGGGACACAAACACCGGGGAGCTGTTTTTT
.	TRBJ1-4	TRBV28	.	CASSYTGFEKLFF	TGTGCCAGCAGTTACACAGGGTTTGAAAAACTGTTTTTT
.	TRBJ2-7	TRBV7-3	.	CASSLTGTGYEQYF	TGTGCCAGCAGCTTAACCGGGACGGGCTACGAGCAGTACTTC
TRBD1	TRBJ2-5	TRBV6-5	once	CASSYSSGGEGETQYF	TGTGCCAGCAGTTACTCGTCAGGGGGCGAAGGAGAGACCCAGTACTTC
TRBD2	TRBJ2-3	TRBV9	.	CASSDPPLAAGTDTQYF	TGTGCCAGCAGCGACCCCCCCCTAGCGGCCGGGACAGATACGCAGTATTTT
.	TRBJ1-4	TRBV7-8	.	CASSLRRTSTNEKLFF	TGTGCCAGCAGCCTACGAAGGACATCAACTAATGAAAAACTGTTTTTT
TRBD1	TRBJ1-5	TRBV7-9	.	CASSLGETGGPQPQHF	TGTGCCAGCAGCTTAGGCGAGACAGGGGGCCCTCAGCCCCAGCATTTT
.	TRBJ1-1	TRBV19	.	CASSMWEGNTEAFF	TGTGCCAGTAGTATGTGGGAGGGAAACACTGAAGCTTTCTTT
.	TRBJ2-2	TRBV3-1/TRBV3-2	.	CASSPAVGNTGELFF	TGTGCCAGCAGCCCCGCAGTGGGGAACACCGGGGAGCTGTTTTTT
.	TRBJ2-3	TRBV2	.	CASSDSESTDTQYF	TGTGCCAGCAGCGATAGCGAAAGCACAGATACGCAGTATTTT
.	TRBJ2-7	TRBV6-5	.	CASSPQGYEQYF	TGTGCCAGCAGCCCACAGGGATACGAGCAGTACTTC
TRBD2	TRBJ2-7	TRBV7-9	.	CASSPPRLAGGQPTYEQYF	TGTGCCAGCAGCCCACCCAGACTAGCGGGAGGCCAACCAACCTACGAGCAGTACTTC
TRBD1	TRBJ1-2	TRBV29-1	.	CSVEDGRGYGYTF	TGCAGCGTTGAAGATGGCAGGGGGTATGGCTACACCTTC
.	TRBJ2-2	TRBV7-2	.	CASSLDMRTGELFF	TGTGCCAGCAGCTTAGATATGAGGACCGGGGAGCTGTTTTTT
.	TRBJ2-2	TRBV3-1/TRBV3-2	.	CASSQVPGTHTGELFF	TGTGCCAGCAGCCAAGTCCCAGGGACCCACACCGGGGAGCTGTTTTTT
.	TRBJ1-1	TRBV28	.	CASSPILSNTEAFF	TGTGCCAGCAGTCCGATACTTTCGAACACTGAAGCTTTCTTT
TRBD1	TRBJ2-7	TRBV9	.	CASSLRTGGIVEQYF	TGTGCCAGCAGCCTACGGACAGGGGGGATTGTAGAGCAGTACTTC
.	TRBJ2-2	TRBV11-2	once	CASSLVAPGELFF	TGTGCCAGCAGCTTAGTCGCACCCGGGGAGCTGTTTTTT
.	TRBJ1-1	TRBV5-4	.	CASSLQRGANTEAFF	TGTGCCAGCAGCTTGCAGCGTGGAGCGAACACTGAAGCTTTCTTT
.	TRBJ2-3	TRBV6-2/TRBV6-3	.	CASSYPGPATQYF	TGTGCCAGCAGTTACCCCGGGCCAGCTACGCAGTATTTT
TRBD1	TRBJ1-4	TRBV11-3	.	CASSFRTGGASNEKLFF	TGTGCCAGCAGCTTTCGGACAGGGGGCGCTTCTAATGAAAAACTGTTTTTT
TRBD2	TRBJ2-5	TRBV4-2	.	CASSPSGREETQYF	TGTGCCAGCAGCCCTAGCGGGAGGGAAGAGACCCAGTACTTC
.	TRBJ1-6	TRBV10-1	few	CASPRSGPNNSPLHF	TGCGCCAGCCCTCGGTCCGGACCCAATAATTCACCCCTCCACTTT
.	TRBJ2-5	TRBV9	.	CASSVRMEETQYF	TGTGCCAGCAGCGTAAGGATGGAGGAGACCCAGTACTTC
.	TRBJ2-7	TRBV28	.	CASSLLGTNSYEQYF	TGTGCCAGCAGTTTACTGGGCACGAACTCCTACGAGCAGTACTTC
TRBD1	TRBJ2-3	TRBV24-1	once	CATSPGQGRTDTQYF	TGTGCCACCAGTCCCGGACAGGGACGCACAGATACGCAGTATTTT
.	TRBJ2-7	TRBV11-2	once	CASRKGGAGSEAYEQYF	TGTGCCAGCAGAAAAGGGGGGGCAGGGTCTGAGGCCTACGAGCAGTACTTC
.	TRBJ2-3	TRBV29-1	.	CCTRGGVPDTQYF	TGCTGCACGAGGGGGGGCGTCCCAGATACGCAGTATTTT
TRBD1	TRBJ1-6	TRBV28	few	CASSPDRGQDSPLHF	TGTGCCAGCAGCCCTGACAGGGGTCAGGATTCACCCCTCCACTTT
.	TRBJ1-1	TRBV18	.	CASSRLPTPGPEAFF	TGTGCCAGCTCCCGCCTGCCGACCCCTGGTCCTGAAGCTTTCTTT
.	TRBJ1-3	TRBV28	.	CASSLNSGYEGLEGNTIYF	TGTGCCAGCAGCCTAAATTCGGGTTATGAGGGCTTGGAGGGAAACACCATATATTTT
TRBD1	TRBJ1-6	TRBV27	.	CASGDRDSPLHF	TGTGCCAGCGGGGACAGGGACTCACCCCTCCACTTT
TRBD1	TRBJ1-5	TRBV4-1	once	CASSLTGKGQPQHF	TGCGCCAGCAGCCTGACAGGGAAAGGTCAGCCCCAGCATTTT
.	TRBJ1-1	TRBV24-1	.	CATSDPKQGGIAEAFF	TGTGCCACCAGTGACCCCAAGCAGGGTGGGATCGCTGAAGCTTTCTTT
.	TRBJ2-7	TRBV18	.	CASSPTQNYEQYF	TGTGCCAGCTCACCAACACAGAACTACGAGCAGTACTTC
.	TRBJ2-7	TRBV7-9	.	CASSSAGVTYEQYF	TGTGCCAGCAGCTCAGCAGGGGTTACCTACGAGCAGTACTTC
.	TRBJ1-1	TRBV27	once	CASSFRGYTEAFF	TGTGCCAGCAGTTTCCGGGGGTACACTGAAGCTTTCTTT
.	TRBJ2-3	TRBV7-2	.	CASSSALRNTQYF	TGTGCCAGCAGCTCAGCCCTCCGGAATACGCAGTATTTT
.	TRBJ2-1	TRBV2	.	CASSEAPGDNEQFF	TGTGCCAGCAGTGAAGCGCCCGGGGACAATGAGCAGTTCTTC
.	TRBJ2-7	TRBV11-3	.	CASGDGPSYEQYF	TGTGCCAGCGGGGACGGTCCCTCCTACGAGCAGTACTTC
.	TRBJ1-4	TRBV12-3/TRBV12-4	.	CGAHEKLFF	TGTGGAGCCCATGAAAAACTGTTTTTT
.	TRBJ2-7	TRBV5-1	.	CASSQDGSYEQYF	TGCGCCAGCAGCCAGGACGGCTCCTACGAGCAGTACTTC
.	TRBJ1-4	TRBV28	.	CASSPPGQSINEKLFF	TGTGCCAGCAGTCCACCCGGACAGAGTATTAATGAAAAACTGTTTTTT
.	TRBJ2-2	TRBV7-6	.	CASSLEWSDTGELFF	TGTGCCAGCAGCTTAGAATGGTCGGACACCGGGGAGCTGTTTTTT
.	TRBJ2-5	TRBV5-1	once	CASSLGGSLGETQYF	TGCGCCAGCAGCTTGGGCGGCAGTTTAGGAGAGACCCAGTACTTC
.	TRBJ2-7	TRBV25-1	.	CASSEFEGSYEQYF	TGTGCCAGCAGTGAATTCGAGGGCTCCTACGAGCAGTACTTC
TRBD2	TRBJ2-1	TRBV29-1	few	CSASRVAGGLNEQFF	TGCAGCGCCTCCCGAGTAGCGGGGGGGTTGAATGAGCAGTTCTTC
.	TRBJ1-5	TRBV24-1	.	CATSDANSNQPQHF	TGTGCCACCAGTGATGCCAATAGCAATCAGCCCCAGCATTTT
.	TRBJ2-1	TRBV7-2	.	CASSSKGWTDYNEQFF	TGTGCCAGCAGCTCCAAGGGATGGACGGACTACAATGAGCAGTTCTTC
TRBD2	TRBJ2-7	TRBV7-9	.	CASSQTSGGLWEQYF	TGTGCCAGCAGCCAGACTAGCGGGGGGCTCTGGGAGCAGTACTTC
.	TRBJ2-7	TRBV11-3	.	CASSPTTAAYGYEQYF	TGTGCCAGCAGCCCGACGACGGCCGCTTATGGCTACGAGCAGTACTTC
.	TRBJ2-7	TRBV7-3	.	CASSYTGKGYEQYF	TGTGCCAGCAGCTATACAGGGAAGGGCTACGAGCAGTACTTC